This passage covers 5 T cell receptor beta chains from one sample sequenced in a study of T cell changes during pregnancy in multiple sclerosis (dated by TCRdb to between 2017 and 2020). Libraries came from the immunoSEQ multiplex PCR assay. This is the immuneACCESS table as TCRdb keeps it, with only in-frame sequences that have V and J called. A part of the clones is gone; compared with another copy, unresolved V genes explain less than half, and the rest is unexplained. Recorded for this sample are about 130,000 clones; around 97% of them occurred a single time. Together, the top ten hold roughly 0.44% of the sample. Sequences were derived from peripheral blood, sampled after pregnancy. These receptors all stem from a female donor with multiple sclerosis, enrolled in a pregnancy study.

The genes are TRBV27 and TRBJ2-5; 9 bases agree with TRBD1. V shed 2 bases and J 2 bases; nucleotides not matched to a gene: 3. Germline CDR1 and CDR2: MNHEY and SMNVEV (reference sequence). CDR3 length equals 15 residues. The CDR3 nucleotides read TGTGCCAGCAGTTTAGGACAGGGGAAACAAGAGACCCAGTACTTC. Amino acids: CASSLGQGKQETQYF.

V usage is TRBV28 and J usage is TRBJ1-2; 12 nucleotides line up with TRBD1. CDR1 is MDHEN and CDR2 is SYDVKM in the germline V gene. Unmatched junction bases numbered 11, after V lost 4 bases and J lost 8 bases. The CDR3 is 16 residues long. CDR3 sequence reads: CASSSGTGGVFSGYTF. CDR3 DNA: TGTGCCAGCAGTTCCGGGACAGGGGGCGTTTTTTCCGGCTACACCTTC.

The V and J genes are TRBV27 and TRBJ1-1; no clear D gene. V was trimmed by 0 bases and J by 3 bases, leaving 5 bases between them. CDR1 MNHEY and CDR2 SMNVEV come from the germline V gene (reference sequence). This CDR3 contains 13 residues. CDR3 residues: CASSLSPDTEAFF. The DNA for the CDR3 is TGTGCCAGCAGTTTATCCCCCGACACTGAAGCTTTCTTT.

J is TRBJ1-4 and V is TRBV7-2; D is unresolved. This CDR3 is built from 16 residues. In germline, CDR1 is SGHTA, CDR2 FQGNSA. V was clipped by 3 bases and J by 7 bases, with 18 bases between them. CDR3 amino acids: CASSFNPGVGGEKLFF. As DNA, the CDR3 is TGTGCCAGCAGCTTCAATCCCGGAGTCGGCGGTGAAAAACTGTTTTTT.

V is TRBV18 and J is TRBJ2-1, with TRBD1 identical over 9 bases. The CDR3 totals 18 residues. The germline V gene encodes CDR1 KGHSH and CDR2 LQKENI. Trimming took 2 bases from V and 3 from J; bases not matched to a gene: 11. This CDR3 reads CASSPLGQGPVSYNEQFF. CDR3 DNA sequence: TGTGCCAGCTCACCATTGGGACAGGGCCCCGTTAGCTACAATGAGCAGTTCTTC.